One and the same sample provided the 9 T cell receptor beta chains below, sequenced in a study of T cell responses to AZD1222 COVID-19 vaccine. Libraries were prepared by immunoSEQ multiplex PCR; TCRdb keeps only in-frame clonotypes and omits some of them. This table has more than 150,000 clones, approximately 94% appearing once. The sequencing here drew on peripheral blood, taken on day 0 of AZD1222 vaccination. The origin of the receptors is an adult in good health.

The genes are TRBV5-5 and TRBJ1-5, with D maybe TRBD1 (5 bases). Between the trimmed V and J ends, which lost 1 base and 3 bases, there was a span of 8 bases. This CDR3 region has 14 residues. Per germline, CDR1 SGHKS and CDR2 YYEKEE (reference sequence). CDR3 nucleotides: TGTGCCAGCAGCTTGCAGGGATCCAATCAGCCCCAGCATTTT. Its translation is CASSLQGSNQPQHF.

Written as DNA, the CDR3 is TGTGCCAGCAGCTCCGGGACTAGCGGGAGGGCCCGTACCGGGGAGCTGTTTTTT. It yields the protein CASSSGTSGRARTGELFF. The J gene is TRBJ2-2, the V gene TRBV27; 16 nucleotides align to TRBD2. CDR1 and CDR2 from the germline V gene are MNHEY and SMNVEV (reference sequence). V lost 6 bases and J lost 5; bases outside the gene matches: 9. The CDR3 is 18 amino acids.

This sequence joins TRBV28 and TRBJ2-1; 10 bases line up with TRBD2. The V segment lost 7 bases and the J segment 7 bases; nucleotides outside the gene matches: 10. The CDR3 spans 15 residues. Germline CDR1 MDHEN, CDR2 SYDVKM. CDR3 in amino acids: CASTPQLAGVNEQFF. As DNA, the CDR3 is TGTGCCAGCACACCCCAGCTAGCGGGAGTAAATGAGCAGTTCTTC.

The J gene is TRBJ2-7, the V gene TRBV27; D tentatively reads TRBD1 or TRBD2 (5 bases each). Germline values: CDR1 MNHEY, CDR2 SMNVEV (reference sequence). The germline V and J ends were trimmed by 3 bases and 2 bases, with 20 bases remaining between them. The CDR3 is made up of 17 amino acids. The CDR3 bases are TGTGCCAGCAGTTTGAGAGGGCAGGGAAGGACACCCTACGAGCAGTACTTC. Translation gives CASSLRGQGRTPYEQYF.

The table lists this clone with a count of one. The chain employs TRBV19 and TRBJ1-2; no reliable D call. This CDR3 comprises 16 residues. Germline CDR1 reads LNHDA; CDR2 reads SQIVND (reference sequence). V lost 3 bases, J lost 0 bases, and 14 bases lay in between. Written as DNA, the CDR3 is TGTGCCAGTAGTATCGCCCTCGTGGCAGCTAACTATGGCTACACCTTC. Protein sequence: CASSIALVAANYGYTF.

The rearrangement links TRBV29-1 to TRBJ2-3, with 7 bases matching TRBD1. Unmatched junction bases numbered 7, after V lost 6 bases and J lost 1 base. The CDR3 loop spans 14 amino acids. In germline, CDR1 is SQVTM, CDR2 ANQGSEA. The CDR3 protein is CSVKPGTGTDTQYF. CDR3 nucleotide sequence: TGCAGCGTCAAGCCAGGGACAGGCACAGATACGCAGTATTTT.

This sequence joins TRBV19 and TRBJ2-2; TRBD2 might be the D (6 bases). The CDR3 contains 16 residues. The germline V gene has CDR1 LNHDA and CDR2 SQIVND (reference sequence). Deletions cut 7 bases from V and 0 bases from J, with 15 bases between. The CDR3 region has the DNA TGTGCCAGTACCCCCAGCGGAGGGGCGAACACCGGGGAGCTGTTTTTT. Protein sequence: CASTPSGGANTGELFF.

V gene TRBV30 combines with J gene TRBJ2-7; D unclear. V was clipped by 0 bases and J by 3 bases, with 9 bases between them. The germline gives CDR1 GTSNPN, CDR2 SVGIG (reference sequence). CDR3 size: 13 residues. The CDR3 region has the DNA TGTGCCTGGAGTGTAGGGAACGGCTACGAGCAGTACTTC. This codes for CAWSVGNGYEQYF. Full variable domain (outside the CDR3, taken from reference TRBV30 and TRBJ2-7): SQTIHQWPATLVQPVGSPLSLECTVEGTSNPNLYWYRQAAGRGLQLLFYSVGIGQISSEVPQNLSASRPQDRQFILSSKKLLLSDSGFYLCAWSVGNGYEQYFGPGTRLTVT.

This chain links TRBV7-8 with TRBJ1-5; D might be TRBD1 (5 bases). This CDR3 spans 14 amino acids. CDR1 and CDR2 from the germline V gene are SGHVS and FQNEAQ. Trimming took off 5 bases at V and 4 bases at J, with 12 bases between the two ends. The CDR3, as DNA: TGTGCCAGCAGCCCGAGGGGTCTGAATCAGCCCCAGCATTTT. Its protein product is CASSPRGLNQPQHF.